A selection of T cell receptor beta chains follows, all from one sample in a study of OX40 agonist ivuxolimab in advanced cancers. Generated by immunoSEQ multiplex PCR, the TCRdb table keeps only in-frame clones and is missing some. The top ten clones hold 0.9% to 1.2% of a sample with around 75,000 clones, roughly 80% of them seen once. The specimen comprised CD4+ or CD8+ T cells sorted from blood, sampled in a trial of the OX40 agonist ivuxolimab. Every receptor here comes from an adult with an advanced solid tumor such as melanoma, head and neck, liver or kidney cancer. The CDR3 runs from the conserved cysteine through the conserved F or W. The order of the fields is V gene, J gene, clone size, D gene, CDR3 DNA, CDR3 protein. D genes are given only for firm matches. Not every row has a clone size; where given, it reads once, few, many or a size class.

V: TRBV6-5; J: TRBJ1-5; size: NA; D: TRBD1; DNA: TGTGCCAGCAGACAAACAGGGGCCAATCAGCCCCAGCATTTT; CDR3: CASRQTGANQPQHF
V: TRBV6-6; J: TRBJ2-1; size: NA; D: TRBD1; DNA: TGTGCCAGCAGTGGGGACAGGGTTAATGAGCAGTTCTTC; CDR3: CASSGDRVNEQFF
V: TRBV19; J: TRBJ1-2; size: NA; D: NA; DNA: TGTGCCAGTAGCAACCAGACAGGTTTCAACTATGGCTACACCTTC; CDR3: CASSNQTGFNYGYTF
V: TRBV6-1; J: TRBJ1-5; size: few; D: TRBD1; DNA: TGTGCCAGCAGCTGGACAGGGGGCTTCAATCAGCCCCAGCATTTT; CDR3: CASSWTGGFNQPQHF
V: TRBV19; J: TRBJ2-6; size: NA; D: NA; DNA: TGTGCCAGTAGTACGGCAGGGGCCAACGTCCTGACTTTC; CDR3: CASSTAGANVLTF
V: TRBV11-2; J: TRBJ2-3; size: NA; D: TRBD2; DNA: TGTGCCAGCAGCTTCCGGGGGGGCCCAGATACGCAGTATTTT; CDR3: CASSFRGGPDTQYF
V: TRBV27; J: TRBJ1-2; size: NA; D: TRBD1; DNA: TGTGCCAGCGGCCTACAGGGGTATGGCTACACCTTC; CDR3: CASGLQGYGYTF
V: TRBV21-1; J: TRBJ2-7; size: few; D: NA; DNA: TGTGCCAGCACCCGGACGGAGCTCCGTTTGACCTACGAGCAGTACTTC; CDR3: CASTRTELRLTYEQYF
V: TRBV6-1; J: TRBJ2-2; size: NA; D: TRBD2; DNA: TGTGCCAGCAGTGCCCTGGGACTAGCGGGGGCGGGGGAGCTGTTTTTT; CDR3: CASSALGLAGAGELFF
V: TRBV27; J: TRBJ2-5; size: NA; D: TRBD1; DNA: TGTGCCAGCAGTAGAGGGACAGGGGTCGTCCAAGAGACCCAGTACTTC; CDR3: CASSRGTGVVQETQYF
V: TRBV10-3; J: TRBJ1-4; size: NA; D: NA; DNA: TGTGCCATCAGTGAGTCGGGGGGGCCGAATGAAAAACTGTTTTTT; CDR3: CAISESGGPNEKLFF
V: TRBV6-5; J: TRBJ2-7; size: NA; D: TRBD2; DNA: TGTGCCAGCAGTTACGACGGCGGGGGGGCCTACGAGCAGTACTTC; CDR3: CASSYDGGGAYEQYF
V: TRBV14; J: TRBJ1-1; size: NA; D: NA; DNA: TGTGCCAGCAGCCAAGAACCGGCCTGGAACACTGAAGCTTTCTTT; CDR3: CASSQEPAWNTEAFF
V: TRBV6-5; J: TRBJ2-7; size: NA; D: NA; DNA: TGTGCCAGCACCCCCCGGCGGTACTCCTACGAGCAGTACTTC; CDR3: CASTPRRYSYEQYF
V: TRBV19; J: TRBJ2-7; size: few; D: TRBD1; DNA: TGTGCCAGTAGTATAGCCCAGGGGGCCTACGAGCAGTACTTC; CDR3: CASSIAQGAYEQYF
V: TRBV7-8; J: TRBJ2-3; size: NA; D: TRBD2; DNA: TGTGCCAGCAGCCTAGAGCGGGGGCCCACAGATACGCAGTATTTT; CDR3: CASSLERGPTDTQYF
V: TRBV28; J: TRBJ2-2; size: NA; D: NA; DNA: TGTGCCAGCAGGCAGTACACCGGGGAGCTGTTTTTT; CDR3: CASRQYTGELFF
V: TRBV27; J: TRBJ1-2; size: NA; D: NA; DNA: TGTGCCAGCAGTTCGTATCCGGACCCCATTAACTATGGCTACACCTTC; CDR3: CASSSYPDPINYGYTF
V: TRBV5-1; J: TRBJ2-4; size: NA; D: TRBD2; DNA: TGCGCCAGCACCCGCAGGACTAGCGGGGGGGGTCCAAACATTCAGTACTTC; CDR3: CASTRRTSGGGPNIQYF
V: TRBV11-1; J: TRBJ2-5; size: NA; D: NA; DNA: TGTGCCAGCAGCTTAGATATCGGGGCGCGGGAGACCCAGTACTTC; CDR3: CASSLDIGARETQYF
V: TRBV7-2; J: TRBJ2-5; size: NA; D: TRBD2; DNA: TGTGCCAGCAGCTTAGACCCCCCCCTAGCGGGGGTCCAAGAGACCCAGTACTTC; CDR3: CASSLDPPLAGVQETQYF
V: TRBV9; J: TRBJ2-2; size: NA; D: TRBD1; DNA: TGTGCCAGCAGCGTGGGACAGGGCGGAGACACCGGGGAGCTGTTTTTT; CDR3: CASSVGQGGDTGELFF
V: TRBV7-9; J: TRBJ2-7; size: NA; D: TRBD1; DNA: TGTGCCAGCAGCTACGGACAGGGTGCTGCCGAGCAGTACTTC; CDR3: CASSYGQGAAEQYF
V: TRBV5-1; J: TRBJ2-2; size: NA; D: TRBD2; DNA: TGCGCCAGCAGCTTTAGAGCGAGCGGGGGGAAAAACACCGGGGAGCTGTTTTTT; CDR3: CASSFRASGGKNTGELFF
V: TRBV18; J: TRBJ1-1; size: NA; D: NA; DNA: TGTGCCAGCTCGCAAACGGACAGCTCGGGTGAAGCTTTCTTT; CDR3: CASSQTDSSGEAFF
V: TRBV6-1; J: TRBJ2-4; size: NA; D: NA; DNA: TGTGCCAGCAGGCACCTCCCAGGGTCCGGTAACATTCAGTACTTC; CDR3: CASRHLPGSGNIQYF
V: TRBV4-2; J: TRBJ2-3; size: NA; D: TRBD1; DNA: TGTGCCAGCAGCCTCGGGACAGGGGGCACAGATACGCAGTATTTT; CDR3: CASSLGTGGTDTQYF
V: TRBV11-2; J: TRBJ2-2; size: NA; D: NA; DNA: TGTGCCAGCAGCTTATTTTCAGGGGCGACGAACACCGGGGAGCTGTTTTTT; CDR3: CASSLFSGATNTGELFF
V: TRBV7-9; J: TRBJ1-2; size: NA; D: TRBD1; DNA: TGTGCCAGCAGCTCATCCACCCGACAGGGAAAATATGGCTACACCTTC; CDR3: CASSSSTRQGKYGYTF
V: TRBV5-6; J: TRBJ1-1; size: once; D: TRBD1; DNA: TGTGCCAGCAGCTTATGGGGACAGGGACGCACTGAAGCTTTCTTT; CDR3: CASSLWGQGRTEAFF
V: TRBV18; J: TRBJ1-1; size: NA; D: TRBD1; DNA: TGTGCCAGCTCACCCGAAAGGGGGCTCGGCCGAGCTTTCTTT; CDR3: CASSPERGLGRAFF
V: TRBV12-2; J: TRBJ2-3; size: NA; D: NA; DNA: TGTGCAAGTCGCTTCTCTGACAGGGAGGCGACAGATACGCAGTATTTT; CDR3: CASRFSDREATDTQYF
V: TRBV11-1; J: TRBJ2-1; size: NA; D: TRBD2; DNA: TGTGCCAGCAGCTTCGGGGGGATGACCTACAATGAGCAGTTCTTC; CDR3: CASSFGGMTYNEQFF
V: TRBV6-1; J: TRBJ2-7; size: once; D: TRBD1; DNA: TGTGCCAGCAGAGACCGACAGGGTGCCACCTACGAGCAGTACTTC; CDR3: CASRDRQGATYEQYF
V: TRBV6-1; J: TRBJ1-4; size: NA; D: NA; DNA: TGTGCCAGCAGTGTACAGGGCTTGGGTGAAAAACTGTTTTTT; CDR3: CASSVQGLGEKLFF
V: TRBV7-2; J: TRBJ2-7; size: NA; D: TRBD1; DNA: TGTGCCAGCAGCTCCCGGGACAGGGTGTCCTACGAGCAGTACTTC; CDR3: CASSSRDRVSYEQYF
V: TRBV6-6; J: TRBJ2-3; size: NA; D: NA; DNA: TGTGCCAGCAGTTACTCTGGGCGGGGAGACACAGATACGCAGTATTTT; CDR3: CASSYSGRGDTDTQYF
V: TRBV28; J: TRBJ1-4; size: NA; D: NA; DNA: TGTGCCAGCAGTTTAGCCCGGAACGGTGTAAAACTGTTTTTT; CDR3: CASSLARNGVKLFF
V: TRBV7-2; J: TRBJ2-3; size: NA; D: TRBD2; DNA: TGTGCCAGCAGTCAAAGGCGGGGGAGCACAGATACGCAGTATTTT; CDR3: CASSQRRGSTDTQYF
V: TRBV6-5; J: TRBJ2-3; size: NA; D: NA; DNA: TGTGCCAGCAGGGCTCAGGGCACAGATACGCAGTATTTT; CDR3: CASRAQGTDTQYF
V: TRBV5-6; J: TRBJ1-3; size: NA; D: NA; DNA: TGTGCCAGCAGCTTTGACAGAAACACCATATATTTT; CDR3: CASSFDRNTIYF
V: TRBV28; J: TRBJ1-6; size: NA; D: NA; DNA: TGTGCCAGCAGTTTCCCATACAGGGAGACGGCCCTCCACTTT; CDR3: CASSFPYRETALHF
V: TRBV21-1; J: TRBJ2-7; size: NA; D: NA; DNA: TGTGCCAGCAGCAAAGGGGGACCGGGGGCCGAGCAGTACTTC; CDR3: CASSKGGPGAEQYF
V: TRBV6-4; J: TRBJ1-1; size: NA; D: TRBD1; DNA: TGTGCCAGCAGTGCCGGGACAGGGGTTGGTCGAGCTTTCTTT; CDR3: CASSAGTGVGRAFF
V: TRBV28; J: TRBJ2-7; size: once; D: TRBD1; DNA: TGTGCCAGCAGTTTATCCGGGGACAGGGGTACGTTC; CDR3: CASSLSGDRGTF
V: TRBV11-1; J: TRBJ2-2; size: NA; D: NA; DNA: TGTGCCAGCAGCTTAGCGCGCGGACGGGCAGGGAACACCGGGGAGCTGTTTTTT; CDR3: CASSLARGRAGNTGELFF
V: TRBV5-6; J: TRBJ2-5; size: NA; D: NA; DNA: TGTGCCAGCAGCTTGCAGGTTTTAAGGTTAGAGACCCAGTACTTC; CDR3: CASSLQVLRLETQYF
V: TRBV7-6; J: TRBJ2-5; size: NA; D: TRBD2; DNA: TGTGCCAGCAGCTCCGCGGGGGGTCCCGTCGATCGGTCCCAGTACTTC; CDR3: CASSSAGGPVDRSQYF
V: TRBV5-4; J: TRBJ2-5; size: NA; D: NA; DNA: TGTGCCAGCAGCCCGCGGGGTAGAGGGCAAGAGACCCAGTACTTC; CDR3: CASSPRGRGQETQYF
V: TRBV29-1; J: TRBJ1-1; size: NA; D: TRBD1; DNA: TGCAGCGTTAGACAGGGTTTAGGACTTAACACTGAAGCTTTCTTT; CDR3: CSVRQGLGLNTEAFF
V: TRBV5-1; J: TRBJ1-6; size: NA; D: TRBD1; DNA: TGCGCCAGCAGCGATTCGACAGGGGTAGACCCACCCCTCCACTTT; CDR3: CASSDSTGVDPPLHF
V: TRBV13; J: TRBJ1-6; size: NA; D: NA; DNA: TGTGCCAGCAGCCGAGAGGGGACCTATAATTCACCCCTCCACTTT; CDR3: CASSREGTYNSPLHF
V: TRBV19; J: TRBJ2-4; size: NA; D: NA; DNA: TGTGCCAGTAGTACCCTAGGGGGGTTCATTCAGTACTTC; CDR3: CASSTLGGFIQYF
V: TRBV4-1; J: TRBJ1-2; size: NA; D: NA; DNA: TGCGCCAGCAGCCAAGCTCACACAGGGAGCTATGGCTACACCTTC; CDR3: CASSQAHTGSYGYTF
V: TRBV7-6; J: TRBJ1-4; size: NA; D: NA; DNA: TGTGCCAGCAGCTTAGGTAATACACAGCGAGCAAAACTGTTTTTT; CDR3: CASSLGNTQRAKLFF
V: TRBV25-1; J: TRBJ2-7; size: once; D: TRBD1; DNA: TGTGCCAGCAGGGGGACAGGGGGCAAATCCTACGAGCAGTACTTC; CDR3: CASRGTGGKSYEQYF
V: TRBV28; J: TRBJ1-2; size: NA; D: NA; DNA: TGTGCCAGCAGCTCTGACATACAGTATGGCTACACCTTC; CDR3: CASSSDIQYGYTF